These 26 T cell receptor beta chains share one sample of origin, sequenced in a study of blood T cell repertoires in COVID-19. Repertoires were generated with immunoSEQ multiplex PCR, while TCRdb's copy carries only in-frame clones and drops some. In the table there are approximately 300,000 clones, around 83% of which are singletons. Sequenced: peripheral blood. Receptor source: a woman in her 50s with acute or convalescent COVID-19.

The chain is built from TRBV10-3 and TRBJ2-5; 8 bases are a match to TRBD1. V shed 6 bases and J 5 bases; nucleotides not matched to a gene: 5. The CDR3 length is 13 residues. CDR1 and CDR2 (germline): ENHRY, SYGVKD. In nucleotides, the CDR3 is TGTGCCATCAGGGACAGGGTAGGGGAGACCCAGTACTTC. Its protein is CAIRDRVGETQYF.

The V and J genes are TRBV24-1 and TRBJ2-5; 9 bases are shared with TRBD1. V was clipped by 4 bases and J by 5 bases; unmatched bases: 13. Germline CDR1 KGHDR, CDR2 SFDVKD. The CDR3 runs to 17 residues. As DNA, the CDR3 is TGTGCCACCAGTGAGTCTACAGGGGGCCTTGATGGGGAGACCCAGTACTTC. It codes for CATSESTGGLDGETQYF.

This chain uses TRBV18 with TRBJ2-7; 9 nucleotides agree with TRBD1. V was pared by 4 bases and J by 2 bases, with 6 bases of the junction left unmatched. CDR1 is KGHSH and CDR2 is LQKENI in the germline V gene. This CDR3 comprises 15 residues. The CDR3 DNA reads TGTGCCAGCTCACGAAGGACAGGGGCAACCTACGAGCAGTACTTC. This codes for CASSRRTGATYEQYF.

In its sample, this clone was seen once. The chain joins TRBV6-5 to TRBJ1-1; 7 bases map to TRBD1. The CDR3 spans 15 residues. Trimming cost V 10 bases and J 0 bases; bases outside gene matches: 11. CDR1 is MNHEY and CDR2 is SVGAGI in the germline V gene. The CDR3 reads CAIASGTAMNTEAFF. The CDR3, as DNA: TGTGCCATAGCATCCGGGACAGCGATGAACACTGAAGCTTTCTTT.

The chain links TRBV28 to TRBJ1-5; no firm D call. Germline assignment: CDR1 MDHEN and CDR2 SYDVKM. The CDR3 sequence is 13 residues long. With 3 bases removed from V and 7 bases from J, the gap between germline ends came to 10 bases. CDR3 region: CASSFLDSQPQHF. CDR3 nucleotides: TGTGCCAGCAGTTTTCTGGACTCCCAGCCCCAGCATTTT.

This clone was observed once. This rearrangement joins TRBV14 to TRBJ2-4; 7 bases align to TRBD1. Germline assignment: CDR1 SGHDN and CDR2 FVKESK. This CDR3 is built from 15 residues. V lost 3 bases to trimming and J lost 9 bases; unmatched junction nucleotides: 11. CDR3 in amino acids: CASSQGWIQGSIQYF. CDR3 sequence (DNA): TGTGCCAGCAGCCAGGGGTGGATACAGGGGAGCATTCAGTACTTC.

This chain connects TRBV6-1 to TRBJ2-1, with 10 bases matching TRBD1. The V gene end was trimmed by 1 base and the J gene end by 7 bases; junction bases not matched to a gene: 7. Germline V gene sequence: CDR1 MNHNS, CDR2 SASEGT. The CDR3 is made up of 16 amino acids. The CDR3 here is CASSEEDRGLLNEQFF. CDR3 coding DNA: TGTGCCAGCAGTGAAGAGGACAGGGGGTTATTAAATGAGCAGTTCTTC.

The CDR3 spells CASSLGGLAGLEQFF. CDR3 DNA: TGTGCCAGCAGCTTAGGGGGACTAGCGGGACTTGAGCAGTTCTTC. This chain joins TRBV7-9 and TRBJ2-1; 13 nucleotides align to TRBD2. This CDR3 contains 15 residues. Germline trimming cut 1 base from V and 9 bases from J; bases unmatched to any gene: 3. Germline V gene data show CDR1 as SEHNR and CDR2 as FQNEAQ (reference sequence).

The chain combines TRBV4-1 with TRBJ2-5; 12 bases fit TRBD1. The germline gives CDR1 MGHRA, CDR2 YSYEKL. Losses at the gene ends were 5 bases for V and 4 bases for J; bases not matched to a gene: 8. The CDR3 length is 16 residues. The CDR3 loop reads CASSSEGTGGSETQYF. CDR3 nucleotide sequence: TGCGCCAGCAGCTCCGAAGGGACAGGGGGCTCAGAGACCCAGTACTTC.

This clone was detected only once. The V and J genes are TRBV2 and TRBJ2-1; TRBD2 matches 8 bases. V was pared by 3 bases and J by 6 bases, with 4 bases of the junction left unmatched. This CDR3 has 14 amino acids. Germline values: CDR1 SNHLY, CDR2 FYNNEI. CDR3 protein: CASSDRTSINEQFF. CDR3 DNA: TGTGCCAGCAGTGATAGGACTAGCATCAATGAGCAGTTCTTC.

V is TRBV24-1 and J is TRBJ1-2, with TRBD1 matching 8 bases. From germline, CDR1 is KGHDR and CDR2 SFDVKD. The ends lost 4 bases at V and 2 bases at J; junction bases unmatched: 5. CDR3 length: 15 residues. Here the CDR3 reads CATSDSGTGNYGYTF. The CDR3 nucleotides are TGTGCCACCAGTGACTCCGGGACAGGAAACTATGGCTACACCTTC.

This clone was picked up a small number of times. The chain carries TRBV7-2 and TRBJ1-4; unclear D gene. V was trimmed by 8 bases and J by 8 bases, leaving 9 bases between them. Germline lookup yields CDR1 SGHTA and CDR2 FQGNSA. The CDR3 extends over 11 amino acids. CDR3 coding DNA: TGTGCCAGCCGGTCCGGGGAAAAACTGTTTTTT. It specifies CASRSGEKLFF.

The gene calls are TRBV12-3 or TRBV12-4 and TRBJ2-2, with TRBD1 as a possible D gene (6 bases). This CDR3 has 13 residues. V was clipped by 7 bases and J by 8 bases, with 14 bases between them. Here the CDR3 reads CASNGTRRGELFF. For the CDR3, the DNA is TGTGCCAGCAACGGGACACGACGGGGGGAGCTGTTTTTT.

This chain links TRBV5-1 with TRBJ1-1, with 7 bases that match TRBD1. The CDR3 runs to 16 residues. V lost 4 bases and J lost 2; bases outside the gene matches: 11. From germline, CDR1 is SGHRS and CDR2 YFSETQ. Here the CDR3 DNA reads TGCGCCAGCAGCGTTGGTCCGGGACAGCTAAACACTGAAGCTTTCTTT. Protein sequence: CASSVGPGQLNTEAFF.

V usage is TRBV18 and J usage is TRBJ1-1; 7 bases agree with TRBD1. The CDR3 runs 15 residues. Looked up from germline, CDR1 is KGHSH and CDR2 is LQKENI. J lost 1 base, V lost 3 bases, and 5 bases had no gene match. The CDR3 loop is CASSPQTGRNTEAFF. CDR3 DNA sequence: TGTGCCAGCTCACCCCAGACAGGGCGGAACACTGAAGCTTTCTTT.

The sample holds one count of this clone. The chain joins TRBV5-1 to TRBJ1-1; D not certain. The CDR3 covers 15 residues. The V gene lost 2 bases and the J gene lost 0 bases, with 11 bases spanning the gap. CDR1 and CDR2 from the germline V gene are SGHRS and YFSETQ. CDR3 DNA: TGCGCCAGCAGCTTCGACGGGATCATGAACACTGAAGCTTTCTTT. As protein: CASSFDGIMNTEAFF.

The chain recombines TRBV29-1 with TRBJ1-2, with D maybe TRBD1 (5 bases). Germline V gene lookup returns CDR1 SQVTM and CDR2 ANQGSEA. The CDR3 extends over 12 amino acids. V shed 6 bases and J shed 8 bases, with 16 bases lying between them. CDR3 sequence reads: CSVEGLPGGYTF. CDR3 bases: TGCAGCGTGGAGGGGCTACCGGGGGGCTACACCTTC.

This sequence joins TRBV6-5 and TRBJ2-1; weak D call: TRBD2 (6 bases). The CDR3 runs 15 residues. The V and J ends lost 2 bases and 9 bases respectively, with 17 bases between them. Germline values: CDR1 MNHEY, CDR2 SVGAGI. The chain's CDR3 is CASSYRLASGGEQFF. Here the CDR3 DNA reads TGTGCCAGCAGTTACAGGCTAGCGAGCGGCGGTGAGCAGTTCTTC.

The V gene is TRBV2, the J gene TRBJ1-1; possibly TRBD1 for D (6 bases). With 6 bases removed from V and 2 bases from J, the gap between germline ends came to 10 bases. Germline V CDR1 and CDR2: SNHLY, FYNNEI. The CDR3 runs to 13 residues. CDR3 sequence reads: CASRDRINTEAFF. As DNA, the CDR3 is TGTGCCAGCAGGGACAGAATTAACACTGAAGCTTTCTTT.

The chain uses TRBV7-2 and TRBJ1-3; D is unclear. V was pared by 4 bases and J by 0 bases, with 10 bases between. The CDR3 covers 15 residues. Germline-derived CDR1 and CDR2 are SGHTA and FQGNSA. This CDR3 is CASSSQRGSGNTIYF. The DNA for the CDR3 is TGTGCCAGCAGCTCCCAGCGGGGCTCTGGAAACACCATATATTTT.

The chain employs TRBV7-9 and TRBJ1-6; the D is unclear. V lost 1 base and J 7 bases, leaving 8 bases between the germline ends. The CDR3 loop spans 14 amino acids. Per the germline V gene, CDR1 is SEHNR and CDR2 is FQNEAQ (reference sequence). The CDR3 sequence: CASSLELENSPLHF. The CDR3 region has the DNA TGTGCCAGCAGCTTAGAACTAGAGAATTCACCCCTCCACTTT.

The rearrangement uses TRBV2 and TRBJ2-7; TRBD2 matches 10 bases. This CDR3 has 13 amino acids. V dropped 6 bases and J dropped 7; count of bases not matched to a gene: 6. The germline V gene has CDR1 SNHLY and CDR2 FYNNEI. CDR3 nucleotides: TGTGCCAGCAGCCCGGGACTAGCGAGGGAGCAGTACTTC. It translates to CASSPGLAREQYF.

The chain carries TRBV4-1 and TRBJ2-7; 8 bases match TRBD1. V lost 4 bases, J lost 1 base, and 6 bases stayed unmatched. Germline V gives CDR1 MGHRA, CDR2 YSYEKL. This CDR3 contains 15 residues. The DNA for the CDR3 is TGCGCCAGCAGCCTTGGACAGGGAGGTTCCTACGAGCAGTACGTC. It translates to CASSLGQGGSYEQYV.

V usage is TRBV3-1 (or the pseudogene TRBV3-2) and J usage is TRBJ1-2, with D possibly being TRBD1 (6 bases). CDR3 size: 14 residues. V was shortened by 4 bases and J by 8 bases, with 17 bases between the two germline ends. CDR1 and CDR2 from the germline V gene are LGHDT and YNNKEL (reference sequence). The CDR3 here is CASSLTQGPRGYTF. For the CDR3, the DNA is TGTGCCAGCAGCCTCACCCAGGGGCCTCGGGGCTACACCTTC.

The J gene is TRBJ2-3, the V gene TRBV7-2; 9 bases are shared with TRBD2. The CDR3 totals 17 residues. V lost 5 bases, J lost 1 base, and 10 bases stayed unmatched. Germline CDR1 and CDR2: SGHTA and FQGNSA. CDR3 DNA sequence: TGTGCCAGCAGCCCGTCGACTAGCGGAGCACGCACAGATACGCAGTATTTT. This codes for CASSPSTSGARTDTQYF.

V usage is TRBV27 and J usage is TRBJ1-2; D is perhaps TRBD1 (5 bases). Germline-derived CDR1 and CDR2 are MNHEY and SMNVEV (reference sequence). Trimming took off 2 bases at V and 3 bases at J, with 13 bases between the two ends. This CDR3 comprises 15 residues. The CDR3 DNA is TGTGCCAGCAGTTTAGATGGCAGGGTGGACTATGGCTACACCTTC. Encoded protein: CASSLDGRVDYGYTF.